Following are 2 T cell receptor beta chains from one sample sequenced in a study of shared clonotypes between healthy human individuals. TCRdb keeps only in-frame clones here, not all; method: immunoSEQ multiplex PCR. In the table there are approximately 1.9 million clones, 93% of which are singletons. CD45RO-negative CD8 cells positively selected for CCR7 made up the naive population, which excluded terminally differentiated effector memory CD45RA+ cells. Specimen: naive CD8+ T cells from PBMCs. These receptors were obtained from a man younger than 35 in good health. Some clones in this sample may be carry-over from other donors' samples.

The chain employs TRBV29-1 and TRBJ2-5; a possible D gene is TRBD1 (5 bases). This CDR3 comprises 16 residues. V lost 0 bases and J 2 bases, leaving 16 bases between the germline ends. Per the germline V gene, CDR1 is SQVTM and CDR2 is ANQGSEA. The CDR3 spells CSVEDRGRLGQETQYF. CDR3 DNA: TGCAGCGTTGAAGATAGGGGTCGCTTGGGGCAAGAGACCCAGTACTTC.

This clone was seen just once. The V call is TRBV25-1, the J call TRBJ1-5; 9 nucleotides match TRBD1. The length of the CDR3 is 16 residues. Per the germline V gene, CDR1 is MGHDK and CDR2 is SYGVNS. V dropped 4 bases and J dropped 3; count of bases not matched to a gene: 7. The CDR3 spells CASSGDRGDYNQPQHF. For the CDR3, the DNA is TGTGCCAGCAGTGGAGACAGGGGGGACTACAATCAGCCCCAGCATTTT.